The clone carrying this TCR beta chain was found many times. Each donor's blood draw was approximately 10 milliliters of peripheral blood. This specimen belongs to a study of blood T cells in healthy people across ages. With a J-beta primer mix and a sample-barcoded 5' primer, a second PCR ran about 6 to 11 cycles. The template-switch adaptor was a 5' adaptor with 12 random nucleotides. It tagged each cDNA molecule. From the 5' RACE reads, TCRdb called clonotypes with MiXCR, one entry per CDR3 protein. Among approximately 760,000 distinct CDR3 sequences listed, roughly 25% were seen once. These records were also assigned to another study, of T cells of mothers and their children. From that second work: A few healthy Caucasian mothers served as donors, and their six children did as well. The M1S primer of the second PCR added sample barcodes and 2-4 random nucleotides.

The receptor was derived from a boy aged 5-17 years in good health. Sequencing was performed on blood.

The CDR3 here is CAISGTNEKLFF. DNA for the CDR3: TGTGCCATCTCGGGCACTAATGAAAAACTGTTTTTT. This chain connects TRBV28 to TRBJ1-4; D is uncertain. V was shortened by 10 bases and J by 2 bases, with 8 bases between the two germline ends. Germline assignment: CDR1 MDHEN and CDR2 SYDVKM. The CDR3 runs 12 residues.